This T cell receptor beta chain was found in a study of cytomegalovirus exposure and HLA in healthy donors. The PCR made use of 60 Vbeta and 13 Jbeta primers. Measured with immunoSEQ multiplex PCR; TCRdb has only the in-frame clones, and not every one. Altogether hundreds of thousands of clones are present, around 85% being singletons, with the ten largest covering about 0.22%. General observations from the study: Analysis performed later found approximately 17,000 TCR beta sequences associated with HLA alleles at 0.05 false discovery rate.

This clone was detected a few times. The antigen is not known. The sample consisted of PBMCs. The clonotype originates from a girl aged 2 to 10 in good health and CMV-seronegative.

This chain's CDR3 is CASSWGGGTNEKLFF. In DNA, the CDR3 is TGTGCCAGCAGTTGGGGCGGGGGTACTAATGAAAAACTGTTTTTT. The chain joins TRBV6-6 to TRBJ1-4; D is perhaps TRBD1 (5 bases). The CDR3 runs 15 residues. Germline V CDR1 and CDR2: MNHNY, SVGAGI (reference sequence). Between the trimmed V and J ends, which lost 4 bases and 2 bases, there was a span of 11 bases.